This is a list of T cell receptor beta chains from one sample in a study of blood T cell repertoires in COVID-19. Repertoires were generated with immunoSEQ multiplex PCR, while TCRdb's copy carries only in-frame clones and drops some. The data hold about 300,000 clones, with 75% to 90% observed a single time. Sequences were obtained from peripheral blood. The source is a man aged 35-49 years with acute or convalescent COVID-19. Each CDR3 is given with its conserved first and last residue. Fields, in order: J gene, clone size, V gene, D gene, CDR3 DNA, CDR3 protein. D genes are given only for firm matches. Some rows mark clone size as missing; the rest say once, few, many or name a class of expanded clone.

J: TRBJ2-2
size: -
V: TRBV5-1
D: TRBD1
DNA: TGCGCCAGCAGCCCAGGGACAGGCCACACCGGGGAGCTGTTTTTT
CDR3: CASSPGTGHTGELFF

J: TRBJ2-1
size: -
V: TRBV7-3
D: -
DNA: TGTGCCAGCAGCTTAGGGCCAAACAATGAGCAGTTCTTC
CDR3: CASSLGPNNEQFF

J: TRBJ1-1
size: -
V: TRBV6-5
D: -
DNA: TGTGCCAGCAGTACCACAGCGAACACTGAAGCTTTCTTT
CDR3: CASSTTANTEAFF

J: TRBJ2-3
size: -
V: TRBV5-4
D: -
DNA: TGTGCCAGCAGCTTGGGGCTCGCTGACACAGATACGCAGTATTTT
CDR3: CASSLGLADTDTQYF

J: TRBJ2-3
size: -
V: TRBV5-1
D: -
DNA: TGCGCCAGCAGGGAGGGACTGTCCACAGATACGCAGTATTTT
CDR3: CASREGLSTDTQYF

J: TRBJ2-2
size: -
V: TRBV11-3
D: -
DNA: TGTGCCAGCAGCCCCCCAGGGGCTGGGGAGCTGTTTTTT
CDR3: CASSPPGAGELFF

J: TRBJ1-2
size: -
V: TRBV5-6
D: -
DNA: TGTGCCAGCAGCCCCATTACAGTTAACTATGGCTACACCTTC
CDR3: CASSPITVNYGYTF

J: TRBJ2-7
size: -
V: TRBV19
D: TRBD1
DNA: TGTGCCAGTAGTTCCGGGACAGGGATCTCCTACGAGCAGTACTTC
CDR3: CASSSGTGISYEQYF

J: TRBJ2-3
size: -
V: TRBV30
D: TRBD1
DNA: TGTGCCTGCTTTACGCGGACAGGAAAAGATACGCAGTATTTT
CDR3: CACFTRTGKDTQYF

J: TRBJ1-1
size: -
V: TRBV7-6
D: -
DNA: TGTGCCAGCAGCCCAGTCCCCGGGGGTAGGTTTGAAGCTTTCTTT
CDR3: CASSPVPGGRFEAFF

J: TRBJ2-7
size: -
V: TRBV2
D: TRBD1
DNA: TGTGCCAGCCTCCAGGGGGTGATGAGTTACGAGCAGTACTTC
CDR3: CASLQGVMSYEQYF

J: TRBJ2-2
size: -
V: TRBV9
D: TRBD2
DNA: TGTGCCAGCAGCGTAATAGCGGGCCCCGGGGAGCTGTTTTTT
CDR3: CASSVIAGPGELFF

J: TRBJ2-1
size: -
V: TRBV5-1
D: -
DNA: TGCGCCAGCAGCTTGTCTGGCAGTCCCTCCTACAATGAGCAGTTCTTC
CDR3: CASSLSGSPSYNEQFF

J: TRBJ2-1
size: -
V: TRBV11-3
D: TRBD1
DNA: TGTGCCAGCAGCTACCGGGACAGGGCTTCCTACAATGAGCAGTTCTTC
CDR3: CASSYRDRASYNEQFF

J: TRBJ1-2
size: -
V: TRBV6-1
D: TRBD1
DNA: TGTGCCAGCAGTGAATGGCAGGGGGCCGAATATGGCTACACCTTC
CDR3: CASSEWQGAEYGYTF

J: TRBJ2-7
size: -
V: TRBV5-1
D: -
DNA: TGCGCCACATCAGACCTTGGGGGCGGCGAGCAGTACTTC
CDR3: CATSDLGGGEQYF

J: TRBJ1-5
size: once
V: TRBV19
D: -
DNA: TGTGCCAGTAGGAGAGGACAGACCGTAAATCAGCCCCAGCATTTT
CDR3: CASRRGQTVNQPQHF

J: TRBJ2-7
size: -
V: TRBV7-9
D: -
DNA: TGTGCCAGCAGCCGCGCCGACGGAGACCCAAGGCAGTACTTC
CDR3: CASSRADGDPRQYF

J: TRBJ1-3
size: -
V: TRBV5-4
D: TRBD1
DNA: TGTGCCAGCAGCTTCAGCAGGGGGCAAGGAAACACCATATATTTT
CDR3: CASSFSRGQGNTIYF

J: TRBJ1-2
size: -
V: TRBV24-1
D: -
DNA: TGTGCCACCCAGCGTCGGGACACCGACTATGGCTACACCTTC
CDR3: CATQRRDTDYGYTF

J: TRBJ1-1
size: -
V: TRBV19
D: -
DNA: TGTGCCAGTAGGGTCAACAGGAACACTGAAGCTTTCTTT
CDR3: CASRVNRNTEAFF

J: TRBJ1-2
size: -
V: TRBV5-1
D: TRBD1
DNA: TGCGCCAGCAGCGAGACAGGGGGCCCTAAAGCTGGCTACACCTTC
CDR3: CASSETGGPKAGYTF

J: TRBJ1-2
size: -
V: TRBV18
D: -
DNA: TGTGCCAGCTCACCACCGGCCAGGGACTATGGCTACACCTTC
CDR3: CASSPPARDYGYTF

J: TRBJ1-2
size: few
V: TRBV5-1
D: -
DNA: TGCGCCAGCAGCTTTGATGGGACACCTTATGGCTACACCTTC
CDR3: CASSFDGTPYGYTF

J: TRBJ1-1
size: -
V: TRBV2
D: TRBD1
DNA: TGTGCCAGCAGGGGGGACAGGGGGCTAGGTCCGAACACTGAAGCTTTCTTT
CDR3: CASRGDRGLGPNTEAFF

J: TRBJ1-3
size: -
V: TRBV2
D: -
DNA: TGTGCCAGCCGACCATCCTTAGCATCTGGAAACACCATATATTTT
CDR3: CASRPSLASGNTIYF

J: TRBJ1-2
size: -
V: TRBV6-5
D: TRBD1
DNA: TGTGCCAGCATTCAATCCGGGACAGGGGCATATGGCTACACCTTC
CDR3: CASIQSGTGAYGYTF

J: TRBJ2-7
size: -
V: TRBV5-1
D: TRBD1
DNA: TGCGCCAGCAGCGAGGGACAGGGAGGCTCCTACGAGCAGTACTTC
CDR3: CASSEGQGGSYEQYF

J: TRBJ2-5
size: -
V: TRBV4-1
D: TRBD2
DNA: TGCGCCAGCAGCCAAGGAAATAGCGGGGGGGTGGAGACCCAGTACTTC
CDR3: CASSQGNSGGVETQYF

J: TRBJ1-1
size: -
V: TRBV24-1
D: TRBD1
DNA: TGTGCCACCAGGACATCTACAGGGGGGAACACTGAAGCTTTCTTT
CDR3: CATRTSTGGNTEAFF

J: TRBJ1-6
size: few
V: TRBV4-1
D: -
DNA: TGCGCCAGCAGCCAACCGGCCAGGGATTCACCCCTCCACTTT
CDR3: CASSQPARDSPLHF

J: TRBJ1-5
size: -
V: TRBV4-1
D: -
DNA: TGCGCCAGCAGCCCTCCTGTGACATCGCCGGGCAATCAGCCCCAGCATTTT
CDR3: CASSPPVTSPGNQPQHF

J: TRBJ2-7
size: -
V: TRBV11-2
D: TRBD1
DNA: TGTGCCAGCAGCTCTCAGGACAGGGTAAGCGAGCAGTACTTC
CDR3: CASSSQDRVSEQYF

J: TRBJ1-4
size: once
V: TRBV5-5
D: -
DNA: TGTGCCAGCAGCCGAGACAGGCGTAATGAAAAACTGTTTTTT
CDR3: CASSRDRRNEKLFF

J: TRBJ1-1
size: -
V: TRBV7-3
D: -
DNA: TGTGCCAGCAGCTTAAGCCGGAGCACTGAAGCTTTCTTT
CDR3: CASSLSRSTEAFF

J: TRBJ2-3
size: -
V: TRBV15
D: -
DNA: TGTGCCACCAGCAGGCGGTCCACAGATACGCAGTATTTT
CDR3: CATSRRSTDTQYF

J: TRBJ1-4
size: -
V: TRBV7-6
D: -
DNA: TGTGCCAGCAGCTTAAATACCAGAACAACTAATGAAAAACTGTTTTTT
CDR3: CASSLNTRTTNEKLFF

J: TRBJ1-4
size: -
V: TRBV25-1
D: -
DNA: TGTGCCAGCAGTCTCCGAGGAGGCCGTAATGAAAAACTGTTTTTT
CDR3: CASSLRGGRNEKLFF

J: TRBJ2-1
size: -
V: TRBV11-2
D: -
DNA: TGTGCCAGCAGCTTCACTCCCGGACACGCGGAAGCCTACAATGAGCAGTTCTTC
CDR3: CASSFTPGHAEAYNEQFF

J: TRBJ2-3
size: -
V: TRBV5-6
D: -
DNA: TGTGCCAGCAGCTTGCCGGGAGATACGCAGTATTTT
CDR3: CASSLPGDTQYF

J: TRBJ1-2
size: -
V: TRBV6-5
D: -
DNA: TGTGCCAGCGGGGGCGCGGGAGGGACCTATGGCTACACCTTC
CDR3: CASGGAGGTYGYTF

J: TRBJ1-2
size: -
V: TRBV2
D: -
DNA: TGTGCCAGCGATTGGGGCAGGTCTAACTATGGCTACACCTTC
CDR3: CASDWGRSNYGYTF

J: TRBJ1-4
size: few
V: TRBV3-1/TRBV3-2
D: -
DNA: TGTGCCAGCAGCCAAGTTGGACTTGGGAATGAAAAACTGTTTTTT
CDR3: CASSQVGLGNEKLFF

J: TRBJ1-4
size: -
V: TRBV2
D: -
DNA: TGTGCCAGCAGTGAACGGGGAGGGGATGATGAAAAACTGTTTTTT
CDR3: CASSERGGDDEKLFF

J: TRBJ2-7
size: -
V: TRBV27
D: TRBD1
DNA: TGTGCCAGCAGTTTACGAGGGGGCGGTACCTACGAGCAGTACTTC
CDR3: CASSLRGGGTYEQYF

J: TRBJ2-7
size: -
V: TRBV7-2
D: -
DNA: TGTGCCAGCAGCTCCAATAGGGGCTACGAGCAGTACTTC
CDR3: CASSSNRGYEQYF

J: TRBJ1-2
size: -
V: TRBV5-8
D: -
DNA: TGTGCCAGCAGCTTTCCGACAGCCCGAGCTAACTATGGCTACACCTTC
CDR3: CASSFPTARANYGYTF

J: TRBJ1-3
size: -
V: TRBV7-9
D: TRBD1
DNA: TGTGCCAGCAGAACCAGGGGGCGTGGAAACACCATATATTTT
CDR3: CASRTRGRGNTIYF

J: TRBJ1-5
size: -
V: TRBV27
D: -
DNA: TGTGCCAGCAGTTTATATCTGCCTAGATTGGGTAGCAATCAGCCCCAGCATTTT
CDR3: CASSLYLPRLGSNQPQHF

J: TRBJ2-6
size: -
V: TRBV6-5
D: -
DNA: TGTGCCAGTCACAGCTCTGGGGCCAACGTCCTGACTTTC
CDR3: CASHSSGANVLTF

J: TRBJ1-1
size: -
V: TRBV30
D: TRBD1
DNA: TGTGCCTGGAACCTTGGGACAGGGGTTTATCACACTGAAGCTTTCTTT
CDR3: CAWNLGTGVYHTEAFF

J: TRBJ2-7
size: -
V: TRBV6-2/TRBV6-3
D: -
DNA: TGTGCCAGCAGTTACGACAGGTCCTACGAGCAGTACTTC
CDR3: CASSYDRSYEQYF

J: TRBJ1-5
size: -
V: TRBV5-5
D: -
DNA: TGTGCCAGCAGCTTGGGCCCCCTTAGGACAGCTAATCAGCCCCAGCATTTT
CDR3: CASSLGPLRTANQPQHF

J: TRBJ1-2
size: few
V: TRBV5-6
D: TRBD1
DNA: TGTGCCAGCAGCTTGGTGGGGACAGGGGGAGCTAACTATGGCTACACCTTC
CDR3: CASSLVGTGGANYGYTF

J: TRBJ2-1
size: once
V: TRBV7-2
D: TRBD2
DNA: TGTGCCAGCAGCTTACTCGGGACTAGCGGGGGGGTTGAATACAATGAGCAGTTCTTC
CDR3: CASSLLGTSGGVEYNEQFF

J: TRBJ2-7
size: once
V: TRBV11-2
D: -
DNA: TGTGCCAGCAGCCCCGGGACTCGATACGAGCAGTACTTC
CDR3: CASSPGTRYEQYF

J: TRBJ1-2
size: -
V: TRBV5-6
D: -
DNA: TGTGCCAGCAGCCCACGGTTACCTTCGGGTGGCTACACCTTC
CDR3: CASSPRLPSGGYTF